This T cell receptor beta chain was sequenced during a study of response to subunit inactivated influenza vaccine listed by TCRdb under 2018. Concerning the study at large: Deep quantitative T cell receptor repertoire profiling was used in the study to track responses to a trivalent subunit inactivated influenza vaccine.

General conclusions and limits of the study: According to the authors, only a limited number of new T cells may be recruited by each seasonal influenza vaccination.

V loses 6 bases, J loses 4 bases, and the germline ends lie 13 bases apart. The CDR3 holds 14 amino acids from the cysteine to the phenylalanine. CDR3 DNA only is kept here, 42 bases in frame from base 1. The library was prepared using RT-PCR. Instrument on record: Illumina HiSeq 2500. The raw public data were reprocessed by TCRdb itself: fastp quality trimming at Q25, MiXCR clonotype calling, in-frame beta chains only. All rows with the same CDR3 protein become a single entry with the most common DNA and genes. The sample profile shows around 520,000 distinct CDR3 sequences; 10% to 15% of them were found once. Clones ranked in the top ten supply 9.5% to 13% of the sample. This clonotype came up a few times. Its antigen has not been determined. Per-nucleotide qualities are absent, and no much larger clonotype sits a single base away.

The origin of this receptor is a man in his fifties or sixties who received an inactivated influenza vaccine. Donor details come from another sample of the same person, matched by shared clones. The chain is assembled from TRBV12-3 or TRBV12-4 and TRBJ1-5, with no confidently assigned D gene. This specimen consisted of PBMCs from blood, obtained on the day of vaccination. The CDR3 has the sequence CASSYARRNQPQHF. The nucleotides are TGTGCCAGCAGCTATGCGCGTCGAAATCAGCCCCAGCATTTT.